The entry below describes one TCR beta chain. What it binds is unknown. The data belong to a study of OX40 agonist ivuxolimab in advanced cancers. Looking at the study overall: Patients were treated with ivuxolimab, an agonistic anti-OX40 (CD134) antibody.

Assay: immunoSEQ multiplex PCR; the TCRdb copy retains only in-frame clones and omits some. Found here are around 97,000 clones, 86% of them singletons; the top ten hold over 4.5%. The CDR3 length is 14 residues. CDR1 is SEHNR and CDR2 is FQNEAQ in the germline V gene (reference sequence). Trimming removed 5 bases from V and 6 bases from J, with 16 bases in between. Study-wide results and limits: Partly responding patients at 0.1-3.0 mg/kg showed some of the smallest clonal expansion. Blood T cells, both CD4+ and CD8+, expanded clonally by week 6 at 0.1 to 3.0 mg/kg. Some of the nonresponding patients also showed low levels of normalized T-cell clonal expansion.

The chain links TRBV7-9 to TRBJ1-1; D is uncertain. The receptor comes from an adult with an advanced solid tumor such as melanoma, head and neck, liver or kidney cancer. The specimen comprised CD4+ or CD8+ T cells sorted from blood, sampled in a trial of the OX40 agonist ivuxolimab. The CDR3 spells CASSPMDLSAEAFF. The CDR3 DNA reads TGTGCCAGCAGCCCGATGGACCTGAGCGCTGAAGCTTTCTTT. Filled out from reference TRBV7-9 and TRBJ1-1, the complete variable domain reads DTGVSQNPRHKITKRGQNVTFRCDPISEHNRLYWYRQTLGQGPEFLTYFQNEAQLEKSRLLSDRFSAERPKGSFSTLEIQRTEQGDSAMYLCASSPMDLSAEAFFGQGTRLTVV.